This T cell receptor beta chain was sequenced during a study of T-cell reconstitution after alpha-beta-depleted transplantation in children. The TCRbeta library incorporated unique molecular identifiers. TCRdb reanalysed the PCR reads using MiXCR and keeps one entry per CDR3 protein. The sample includes 420,000 or so distinct CDR3 sequences, roughly a tenth of them seen just once. This CDR3 is 14 amino acids long. With 0 bases clipped from V and 5 bases from J, the junction kept 0 bases outside the gene matches. Germline V CDR1 and CDR2: ENHRY, SYGVKD. In its sample, this clonotype was seen a few times.

The receptor was isolated from a human donor who donated a stem cell graft to a child with acute myeloid leukemia. The V gene is TRBV10-3, the J gene TRBJ2-2; 7 bases are shared with TRBD1. The sequences come from PBMCs from the stem cell graft donor, collected from the stem cell graft. Here the CDR3 reads CAISESRGTGELFF. CDR3 DNA sequence: TGTGCCATCAGTGAGTCCAGGGGGACCGGGGAGCTGTTTTTT.